The clone carrying this TCR beta chain occurred many times. Its cognate antigen is unknown. The data are from a study of CD8 T cells in ankylosing spondylitis. TCRdb recomputed calls from the 5' RACE reads with MiXCR, one row per CDR3 protein. The sample shows a few hundred thousand distinct CDR3 sequences, 11% of them seen only once. General study results and limits: In ankylosing spondylitis blood, a motif of roughly 8 highly homologous TCR beta variants appeared characteristic. Clones tied to disease were said to be significantly enriched in matched ankylosing spondylitis synovial fluid. The authors found the disease-linked clones to be CD8+ and relatively rare in peripheral blood.

Germline CDR1 SGHRS, CDR2 YFSETQ. J lost 7 bases, V lost 0 bases, and 6 bases had no gene match. The CDR3 has 15 residues. The receptor was derived from a female donor with ankylosing spondylitis or in good health (not recorded which). This sequence joins TRBV5-1 and TRBJ2-7; TRBD1 agrees at 11 bases. The sample was blood, either unsorted or a sorted T cell fraction (not recorded which). CDR3 amino acids: CASSLVGQGAGEQYF. The CDR3 coding sequence is TGCGCCAGCAGCTTGGTAGGACAGGGGGCAGGTGAGCAGTACTTC. Using reference TRBV5-1 and TRBJ2-7 for the parts outside the CDR3, the full variable domain is KAGVTQTPRYLIKTRGQQVTLSCSPISGHRSVSWYQQTPGQGLQFLFEYFSETQRNKGNFPGRFSGRQFSNSRSEMNVSTLELGDSALYLCASSLVGQGAGEQYFGPGTRLTVT.